A selection of T cell receptor beta chains follows, all from one sample in a study of low-dose radiotherapy and immunotherapy resistance in tumors. TCRdb re-derived calls from the reads in MiXCR, one entry per CDR3 protein. The profile shows nearly 60,000 distinct CDR3 sequences, 23% of them singletons. The specimen was PBMCs, collected after low-dose radiotherapy plus immunotherapy. The receptors here all came from a male donor with prostate cancer. The CDR3 runs from the conserved cysteine through the conserved F or W. The order of the fields is J gene, clone size, D gene, V gene, CDR3 DNA, CDR3 protein. The D gene is left open where the match is weak. The size entry is marked missing in some rows and otherwise reads once, few, many or a size class.

j_gene: TRBJ1-5; abundance: many; d_gene: -; v_gene: TRBV2; CDR3nt: TGTGCCAGCAAAGCAGGAGATCAGCCCCAGCATTTT; CDR3aa: CASKAGDQPQHF
j_gene: TRBJ2-3; abundance: many; d_gene: -; v_gene: TRBV7-6; CDR3nt: TGTGCCAGCAGCTTCGAACAGACCATCACAGATACGCAGTATTTT; CDR3aa: CASSFEQTITDTQYF
j_gene: TRBJ1-2; abundance: -; d_gene: -; v_gene: TRBV28; CDR3nt: TGTGCCAGCACCCAGAGGGGGGGCCTGAGGTACACCTTC; CDR3aa: CASTQRGGLRYTF
j_gene: TRBJ1-1; abundance: many; d_gene: TRBD1; v_gene: TRBV19; CDR3nt: TGTGCCAGTAGTACCCGACAGGGGGCCGTGAACACTGAAGCTTTCTTT; CDR3aa: CASSTRQGAVNTEAFF
j_gene: TRBJ2-1; abundance: many; d_gene: TRBD2; v_gene: TRBV7-3; CDR3nt: TGTGCCAGCAGCTCGGGACTAGCGGGAGCTTTAATCGGCAATGAGCAGTTCTTC; CDR3aa: CASSSGLAGALIGNEQFF
j_gene: TRBJ1-5; abundance: many; d_gene: -; v_gene: TRBV11-2; CDR3nt: TGCGCCAGCAGCTTGGACGGTCAGCCCCAGCATTTT; CDR3aa: CASSLDGQPQHF
j_gene: TRBJ1-1; abundance: many; d_gene: -; v_gene: TRBV29-1; CDR3nt: TGCAGCGTTGCGGTAGGGGTGGACACTGAAGCTTTCTTT; CDR3aa: CSVAVGVDTEAFF
j_gene: TRBJ2-6; abundance: many; d_gene: -; v_gene: TRBV6-1; CDR3nt: TGTGCCAGCAGTACGACTGGGGCCAACGTCCTGACTTTC; CDR3aa: CASSTTGANVLTF
j_gene: TRBJ2-5; abundance: -; d_gene: TRBD2; v_gene: TRBV7-2; CDR3nt: TGTGCCAGCAGCTTAGATGCGGGGGGGGTGGCAGAGACCCAGTACTTC; CDR3aa: CASSLDAGGVAETQYF
j_gene: TRBJ2-3; abundance: many; d_gene: TRBD2; v_gene: TRBV20-1; CDR3nt: TGCAGTGCTAGTTCTAGCGGGGGTTTCTCAGATACGCAGTATTTT; CDR3aa: CSASSSGGFSDTQYF
j_gene: TRBJ2-1; abundance: many; d_gene: TRBD1; v_gene: TRBV12-3/TRBV12-4; CDR3nt: TGTGCCAGCAGCCCAACTAGGACAGGGATGTACTCCTACAATGAGCAGTTCTTC; CDR3aa: CASSPTRTGMYSYNEQFF
j_gene: TRBJ2-3; abundance: many; d_gene: -; v_gene: TRBV5-1; CDR3nt: TGCGCCAGCAGCCTCAATGGAGGGGGCACCACAGATACGCAGTATTTT; CDR3aa: CASSLNGGGTTDTQYF
j_gene: TRBJ1-5; abundance: many; d_gene: -; v_gene: TRBV4-3; CDR3nt: TGCGCCAGCAGCCAAGATCTCGGGGGGGCCGGTCGCAATCAGCCCCAGCATTTT; CDR3aa: CASSQDLGGAGRNQPQHF
j_gene: TRBJ2-7; abundance: many; d_gene: -; v_gene: TRBV30; CDR3nt: TGTGCCTGGAGTACAACACTCTACGAGCAGTACTTC; CDR3aa: CAWSTTLYEQYF
j_gene: TRBJ1-1; abundance: many; d_gene: -; v_gene: TRBV5-5; CDR3nt: TGTGCCAGCAGCCCCCGGACGGGGAACACTGAAGCTTTCTTT; CDR3aa: CASSPRTGNTEAFF
j_gene: TRBJ2-1; abundance: few; d_gene: -; v_gene: TRBV14; CDR3nt: TGTGCCAGCAGCCTCAAGTACAATGAGCAGTTCTTC; CDR3aa: CASSLKYNEQFF
j_gene: TRBJ2-1; abundance: many; d_gene: -; v_gene: TRBV20-1; CDR3nt: TGCAGTGCCCCCCGGAGGGCCAACTACAATGAGCAGTTCTTC; CDR3aa: CSAPRRANYNEQFF
j_gene: TRBJ2-1; abundance: many; d_gene: TRBD2; v_gene: TRBV19; CDR3nt: TGTGCCAGTAGTAAGGCGCGGGGTAGCGGGGTCGGTGAGCAGTTCTTC; CDR3aa: CASSKARGSGVGEQFF
j_gene: TRBJ1-1; abundance: many; d_gene: TRBD1; v_gene: TRBV28; CDR3nt: TGTGCCAGCAGTCCAGGGGGCACCTTTGAAGCTTTCTTT; CDR3aa: CASSPGGTFEAFF
j_gene: TRBJ1-2; abundance: many; d_gene: -; v_gene: TRBV20-1; CDR3nt: TGCAGTGCCCCGTGGTCAGGGGTGGGCGGCTACACCTTC; CDR3aa: CSAPWSGVGGYTF
j_gene: TRBJ2-2; abundance: -; d_gene: TRBD2; v_gene: TRBV4-2; CDR3nt: TGTGCCAGCAGCCAAGAGACTAGCGGGGGGGCCGGGGAGCTGTTTTTT; CDR3aa: CASSQETSGGAGELFF
j_gene: TRBJ2-7; abundance: many; d_gene: -; v_gene: TRBV6-1; CDR3nt: TGTGCCAGCAGTAGAGGGTCTGCGCGCCCCGAGCAGTACTTC; CDR3aa: CASSRGSARPEQYF
j_gene: TRBJ2-7; abundance: many; d_gene: -; v_gene: TRBV5-1; CDR3nt: TGCGCCAGCAGCTTTTCCGGCGGGATTACCTACGAGCAGTACTTC; CDR3aa: CASSFSGGITYEQYF
j_gene: TRBJ1-1; abundance: -; d_gene: -; v_gene: TRBV7-9; CDR3nt: TGTGCCAGCAGCCTCGACACTGAAGCTTTCTTT; CDR3aa: CASSLDTEAFF
j_gene: TRBJ2-5; abundance: many; d_gene: -; v_gene: TRBV9; CDR3nt: TGTGCCAGCAGCGTGCTAGTTGGGGGGGAGACCCAGTACTTC; CDR3aa: CASSVLVGGETQYF
j_gene: TRBJ2-7; abundance: many; d_gene: -; v_gene: TRBV27; CDR3nt: TGTGCCAGCAGTTTATCGATACAGGGTGGCTACGAGCAGTACTTC; CDR3aa: CASSLSIQGGYEQYF
j_gene: TRBJ2-7; abundance: -; d_gene: TRBD1; v_gene: TRBV5-1; CDR3nt: TGCGCCAGCAGCTACCCGGGACAGGGGTCCGAGCAGTACTTC; CDR3aa: CASSYPGQGSEQYF
j_gene: TRBJ2-1; abundance: many; d_gene: -; v_gene: TRBV11-2; CDR3nt: TGTGCCAGCAGCCCTCGGCAGGGGAAATACAATGAGCAGTTCTTC; CDR3aa: CASSPRQGKYNEQFF
j_gene: TRBJ1-5; abundance: many; d_gene: -; v_gene: TRBV28; CDR3nt: TGTGCCAGCAAGAGGGGAGGTCAGCCCCAGCATTTT; CDR3aa: CASKRGGQPQHF
j_gene: TRBJ2-3; abundance: many; d_gene: -; v_gene: TRBV7-2; CDR3nt: TGTGCCAGCAGCGCACAACAGGGTAGCACAGATACGCAGTATTTT; CDR3aa: CASSAQQGSTDTQYF
j_gene: TRBJ2-5; abundance: few; d_gene: TRBD2; v_gene: TRBV10-3; CDR3nt: TGTGCCATCACCGCGGGCGGGGGGACAGAGACCCAGTACTTC; CDR3aa: CAITAGGGTETQYF
j_gene: TRBJ1-1; abundance: -; d_gene: -; v_gene: TRBV28; CDR3nt: TGTGCCAGCAGTTTATTTGGGAGGGGGGGGGTGGTCGAAGCTTTCTTT; CDR3aa: CASSLFGRGGVVEAFF
j_gene: TRBJ2-1; abundance: -; d_gene: -; v_gene: TRBV2; CDR3nt: TGTGCCTGCAGCGGGAAACAGGGTGGGTCCGCTCATGAGCAGTTCTTC; CDR3aa: CACSGKQGGSAHEQFF
j_gene: TRBJ2-3; abundance: many; d_gene: TRBD2; v_gene: TRBV4-1; CDR3nt: TGCGCCAGCAGCCAAGAAATGACTAGCGGGAGGTCTCATAAAGATACGCAGTATTTT; CDR3aa: CASSQEMTSGRSHKDTQYF
j_gene: TRBJ2-1; abundance: -; d_gene: TRBD1; v_gene: TRBV7-2; CDR3nt: TGTGCCAGCAGCTGGACCGGGACAGGGAGCGATGAGCAGCTCTTC; CDR3aa: CASSWTGTGSDEQLF
j_gene: TRBJ1-4; abundance: -; d_gene: TRBD1; v_gene: TRBV7-2; CDR3nt: TGTGCCAGCAGCCTTCAGACAGGGTCGGGTGAAAAACTGTTTTTT; CDR3aa: CASSLQTGSGEKLFF
j_gene: TRBJ1-1; abundance: many; d_gene: -; v_gene: TRBV2; CDR3nt: TGTGCCAGCAGTGGCCAGGTAAACACTGAAGCTTTCTTT; CDR3aa: CASSGQVNTEAFF
j_gene: TRBJ2-5; abundance: -; d_gene: TRBD2; v_gene: TRBV2; CDR3nt: TGTGCCAGCACCGGGGGGTGGCAAAAAGAGACCCAGTACTTC; CDR3aa: CASTGGWQKETQYF
j_gene: TRBJ2-2; abundance: many; d_gene: TRBD1; v_gene: TRBV5-1; CDR3nt: TGCGCCAGCAGCCGCCGGGACAGGGGAAGAGGGGCGAACACCGGGGAGCTGTTTTTT; CDR3aa: CASSRRDRGRGANTGELFF
j_gene: TRBJ2-1; abundance: many; d_gene: TRBD1; v_gene: TRBV12-3/TRBV12-4; CDR3nt: TGTGCCAGCAGTAAGAGTTGGACAGGGGGCTTCAATGAGCAGTTCTTC; CDR3aa: CASSKSWTGGFNEQFF
j_gene: TRBJ2-1; abundance: few; d_gene: TRBD2; v_gene: TRBV4-3; CDR3nt: TGCGCCAGCAGCCAAGAAGCGGGGGCCTACAATGAGCAGTTCTTC; CDR3aa: CASSQEAGAYNEQFF